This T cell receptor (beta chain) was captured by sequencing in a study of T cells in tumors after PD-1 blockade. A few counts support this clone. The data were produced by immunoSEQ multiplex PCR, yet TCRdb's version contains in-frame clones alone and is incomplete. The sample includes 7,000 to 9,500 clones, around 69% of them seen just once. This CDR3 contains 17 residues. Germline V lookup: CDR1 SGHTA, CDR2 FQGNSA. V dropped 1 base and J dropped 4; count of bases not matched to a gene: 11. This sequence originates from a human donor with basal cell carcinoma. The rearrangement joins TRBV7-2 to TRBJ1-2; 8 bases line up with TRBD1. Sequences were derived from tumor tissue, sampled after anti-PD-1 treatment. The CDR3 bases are TGTGCCAGCAGCTTAGTTTTGTCAGGGGGCAGAGGCTATGGCTACACCTTC. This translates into CASSLVLSGGRGYGYTF.